Shown below are 17 T cell receptor beta chains from a single sample sequenced in a study of PD-1 blockade in mismatch repair-deficient tumors. Libraries were prepared by immunoSEQ multiplex PCR; TCRdb keeps only in-frame clonotypes and omits some of them. The sample records some 48,000 clones, 65% to 85% being singletons. The source was peripheral blood, collected approximately 18 weeks after starting pembrolizumab. Receptors originate from an adult with mismatch repair-deficient cancer.

The genes are TRBV6-5 and TRBJ1-3, with D possibly TRBD1 on 5 matching bases. Trimming took off 6 bases at V and 4 bases at J, with 13 bases between the two ends. CDR1 MNHEY and CDR2 SVGAGI come from the germline V gene. The length of the CDR3 is 14 residues. The CDR3 nucleotides are TGTGCCAGCAGGCGACAGTTACTGGGAAACACCATATATTTT. Translation: CASRRQLLGNTIYF.

The gene calls are TRBV11-2 and TRBJ2-3, with 8 bases identical to TRBD1. The CDR3 runs to 13 residues. V was clipped by 5 bases and J by 8 bases; unmatched bases: 6. Germline CDR1 SGHAT, CDR2 FQNNGV. The CDR3 DNA sequence: TGTGCCAGCAGCGCGGGACAGGAACGTACGCAGTATTTT. Amino acid sequence: CASSAGQERTQYF. Full variable domain (remainder filled in from reference TRBV11-2 and TRBJ2-3): EAGVAQSPRYKIIEKRQSVAFWCNPISGHATLYWYQQILGQGPKLLIQFQNNGVVDDSQLPKDRFSAERLKGVDSTLKIQPAKLEDSAVYLCASSAGQERTQYFGPGTRLTVL.

V usage is TRBV5-1 and J usage is TRBJ2-5; possibly TRBD1 for D (5 bases). Germline CDR1 is SGHRS and CDR2 is YFSETQ. This CDR3 comprises 14 residues. V was trimmed by 5 bases and J by 5 bases, leaving 16 bases between them. In nucleotides, the CDR3 is TGCGCCAGCAGGCAGGGTCGTAATTTGGAGACCCAGTACTTC. It translates to CASRQGRNLETQYF. The variable domain in full, completed from reference TRBV5-1 and TRBJ2-5, reads KAGVTQTPRYLIKTRGQQVTLSCSPISGHRSVSWYQQTPGQGLQFLFEYFSETQRNKGNFPGRFSGRQFSNSRSEMNVSTLELGDSALYLCASRQGRNLETQYFGPGTRLLVL.

This clone appeared a few times. V is TRBV30 and J is TRBJ1-5; D is possibly TRBD1 (5 bases). The germline V gene encodes CDR1 GTSNPN and CDR2 SVGIG (reference sequence). Trimming took 4 bases from V and 4 from J, leaving 14 bases between them. CDR3 length: 14 residues. CDR3 sequence reads: CAWTLAGGNQPQHF. The CDR3 bases are TGTGCCTGGACCCTCGCCGGGGGGAATCAGCCCCAGCATTTT. Variable domain in full (rest from reference TRBV30 and TRBJ1-5): SQTIHQWPATLVQPVGSPLSLECTVEGTSNPNLYWYRQAAGRGLQLLFYSVGIGQISSEVPQNLSASRPQDRQFILSSKKLLLSDSGFYLCAWTLAGGNQPQHFGDGTRLSIL.

The rearrangement joins TRBV5-4 to TRBJ1-4, with TRBD1 matching 8 bases. Germline V gives CDR1 SGHNT, CDR2 YYREEE (reference sequence). Losses at the gene ends were 2 bases for V and 7 bases for J; bases not matched to a gene: 4. The CDR3 length is 14 residues. In nucleotides, the CDR3 is TGTGCCAGCAGCTTAGACAGGGGAGTTGAAAAACTGTTTTTT. This gives the protein CASSLDRGVEKLFF. Full variable domain (missing parts from reference TRBV5-4 and TRBJ1-4): ETGVTQSPTHLIKTRGQQVTLRCSSQSGHNTVSWYQQALGQGPQFIFQYYREEENGRGNFPPRFSGLQFPNYSSELNVNALELDDSALYLCASSLDRGVEKLFFGSGTQLSVL.

V gene TRBV6-5 combines with J gene TRBJ1-1; the D gene is possibly TRBD1 (5 bases). V was pared by 2 bases and J by 1 base, with 8 bases between. Per the germline V gene, CDR1 is MNHEY and CDR2 is SVGAGI. The CDR3 is 14 residues long. The chain's CDR3 is CASSYTDRNTEAFF. The DNA of the CDR3 is TGTGCCAGCAGTTACACAGACAGGAACACTGAAGCTTTCTTT.

The rearrangement joins TRBV15 to TRBJ2-2; D is unclear. Germline-derived CDR1 and CDR2 are LNHNV and YYDKDF (reference sequence). V lost 1 base, J lost 4 bases, and 10 bases lay in between. This CDR3 is 15 amino acids long. CDR3 coding DNA: TGTGCCACCAGCAGAGGTATTGGTCCCACCGGGGAGCTGTTTTTT. This gives the protein CATSRGIGPTGELFF. The full variable domain, rest sourced from reference TRBV15 and TRBJ2-2, is DAMVIQNPRYQVTQFGKPVTLSCSQTLNHNVMYWYQQKSSQAPKLLFHYYDKDFNNEADTPDNFQSRRPNTSFCFLDIRSPGLGDTAMYLCATSRGIGPTGELFFGEGSRLTVL.

The rearrangement joins TRBV9 to TRBJ2-5; maybe TRBD2 (5 bases). Germline CDR1 SGDLS, CDR2 YYNGEE. Trimming stripped 2 bases from V and 5 bases from J, with 13 bases between. The CDR3 has 14 residues. The CDR3 spells CASSVLASGETQYF. As DNA, the CDR3 is TGTGCCAGCAGCGTCCTAGCATCTGGTGAGACCCAGTACTTC.

The chain couples TRBV9 to TRBJ2-1; TRBD1 matches at 8 bases. In germline, CDR1 is SGDLS, CDR2 YYNGEE. With V trimmed by 3 bases and J by 7 bases, 3 bases remained unmatched. CDR3 length: 13 amino acids. In DNA form, the CDR3 reads TGTGCCAGCAGCGACAGGGGGAGGAATGAGCAGTTCTTC. Its protein is CASSDRGRNEQFF.

The CDR3 DNA follows: TGTGCCAGCAGCCCCGCTGTTAGGGGGGGGACCGAAGCTTTCTTT. Protein: CASSPAVRGGTEAFF. V and J are TRBV7-9 and TRBJ1-1; perhaps TRBD1 as D (6 bases). The germline gives CDR1 SEHNR, CDR2 FQNEAQ (reference sequence). Trimming shortened V by 5 bases and J by 8 bases, and 21 bases separated the two germline ends. This CDR3 is 15 amino acids long.

V is TRBV18 and J is TRBJ2-1, with 8 positions matching TRBD2. Germline assignment: CDR1 KGHSH and CDR2 LQKENI. CDR3 length equals 19 residues. V gave up 4 bases and J gave up 0 bases; unmatched junction bases: 14. The CDR3 nucleotides are TGTGCCAGCTCACGACCAGCGGGAGATGATGGTAGCTCCTACAATGAGCAGTTCTTC. Protein sequence: CASSRPAGDDGSSYNEQFF.

The chain is built from TRBV28 and TRBJ2-7; D call uncertain. Trimming took off 6 bases at V and 2 bases at J, with 11 bases between the two ends. Germline V gene lookup returns CDR1 MDHEN and CDR2 SYDVKM. The CDR3 has 13 amino acids. CDR3 residues: CASRGDSTYEQYF. The CDR3 bases are TGTGCCAGCAGAGGAGACTCAACCTACGAGCAGTACTTC.

The chain is built from TRBV27 and TRBJ1-1; TRBD1 agrees at 7 bases. Germline lookup yields CDR1 MNHEY and CDR2 SMNVEV (reference sequence). This CDR3 comprises 14 residues. The ends lost 5 bases at V and 1 base at J; junction bases unmatched: 4. CDR3 in amino acids: CASSRTGPNTEAFF. CDR3 sequence (DNA): TGTGCCAGCAGTAGGACAGGACCGAACACTGAAGCTTTCTTT.

This clone occurred once. This rearrangement joins TRBV30 to TRBJ2-7, with D perhaps TRBD1 (5 bases). CDR3 size: 14 residues. Germline V gene lookup returns CDR1 GTSNPN and CDR2 SVGIG (reference sequence). Trimming left V 3 bases short and J 0 bases short, with 12 bases between. In nucleotides, the CDR3 is TGTGCCTGGAGATCCAAGGGGCCCTCCTACGAGCAGTACTTC. As protein: CAWRSKGPSYEQYF.

This rearrangement joins TRBV6-6 to TRBJ2-7, with 9 bases that match TRBD2. From germline, CDR1 is MNHNY and CDR2 SVGAGI (reference sequence). The V segment lost 6 bases and the J segment 2 bases; nucleotides outside the gene matches: 11. There are 16 residues in the CDR3. CDR3 coding DNA: TGTGCCAGCAGCCCGGTGTTAGCGGGAGCAACCTACGAGCAGTACTTC. It yields the protein CASSPVLAGATYEQYF.

This chain joins TRBV15 and TRBJ2-5; weak D call: TRBD1 (5 bases). The ends were cut back, 3 bases at V and 0 bases at J, with 11 bases in the middle. The CDR3 is 15 amino acids. Germline V gene lookup returns CDR1 LNHNV and CDR2 YYDKDF (reference sequence). The CDR3 nucleotides are TGTGCCACCAGCAGGATTGACAGACACCAAGAGACCCAGTACTTC. Protein: CATSRIDRHQETQYF. The whole variable domain, remainder taken from reference TRBV15 and TRBJ2-5, is DAMVIQNPRYQVTQFGKPVTLSCSQTLNHNVMYWYQQKSSQAPKLLFHYYDKDFNNEADTPDNFQSRRPNTSFCFLDIRSPGLGDTAMYLCATSRIDRHQETQYFGPGTRLLVL.

J is TRBJ2-1 and V is TRBV29-1; TRBD2 aligns across 7 bases. Germline trimming cut 1 base from V and 8 bases from J; bases unmatched to any gene: 23. The CDR3 runs 19 residues. Germline CDR1 is SQVTM and CDR2 is ANQGSEA. The CDR3 region has the DNA TGCAGCGTTGAAGGCGTGGCTAGTGAGGCTCGGCGTGGGGGGGATGAGCAGTTCTTC. This encodes CSVEGVASEARRGGDEQFF.